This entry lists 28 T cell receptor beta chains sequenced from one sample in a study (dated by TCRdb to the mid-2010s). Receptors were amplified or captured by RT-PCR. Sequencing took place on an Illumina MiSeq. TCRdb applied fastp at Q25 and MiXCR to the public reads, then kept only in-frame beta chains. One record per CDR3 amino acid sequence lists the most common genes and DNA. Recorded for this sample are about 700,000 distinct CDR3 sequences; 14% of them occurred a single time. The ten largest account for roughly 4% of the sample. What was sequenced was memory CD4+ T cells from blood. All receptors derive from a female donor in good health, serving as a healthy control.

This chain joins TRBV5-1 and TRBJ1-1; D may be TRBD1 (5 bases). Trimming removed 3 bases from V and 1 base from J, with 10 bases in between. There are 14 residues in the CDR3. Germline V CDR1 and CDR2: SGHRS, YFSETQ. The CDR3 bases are TGCGCCAGCAGCTGGGCCAGGGAGAACACTGAAGCTTTCTTT. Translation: CASSWARENTEAFF.

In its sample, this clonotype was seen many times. The chain's CDR3 is CASSLGLAGTTVTGELFF. The CDR3 bases are TGCGCCAGCAGCTTGGGACTAGCGGGAACAACAGTCACCGGGGAGCTGTTTTTT. This sequence joins TRBV5-1 and TRBJ2-2, with 11 bases matching TRBD2. V was clipped by 0 bases and J by 4 bases; unmatched bases: 8. Germline V lookup: CDR1 SGHRS, CDR2 YFSETQ. The CDR3 runs to 18 residues.

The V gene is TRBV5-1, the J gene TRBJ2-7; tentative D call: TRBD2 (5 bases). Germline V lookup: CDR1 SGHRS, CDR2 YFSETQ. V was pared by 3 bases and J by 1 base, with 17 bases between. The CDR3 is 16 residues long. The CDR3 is CASSSDAGFTSYEQYF. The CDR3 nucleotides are TGCGCCAGCAGCTCGGATGCGGGCTTCACTTCCTACGAGCAGTACTTC.

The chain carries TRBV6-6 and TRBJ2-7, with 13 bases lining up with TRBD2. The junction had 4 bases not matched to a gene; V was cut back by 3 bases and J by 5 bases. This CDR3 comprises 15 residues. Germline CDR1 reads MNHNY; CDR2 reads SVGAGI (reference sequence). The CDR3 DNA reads TGTGCCAGCAGTTATTGGACTAGCGGGAGAGACGAGCAGTACTTC. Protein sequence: CASSYWTSGRDEQYF.

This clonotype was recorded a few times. Here the CDR3 reads CASSPRTSGQGNEQFF. Written as DNA, the CDR3 is TGTGCCAGCAGCCCCCGGACTAGCGGGCAGGGGAATGAGCAGTTCTTC. The genes are TRBV7-3 and TRBJ2-1; 11 nucleotides agree with TRBD2. The CDR3 sequence is 16 residues long. The trim removed 5 bases at V and 7 bases at J, leaving 10 bases unmatched. Germline V CDR1 and CDR2: SGHTA, FQGTGA.

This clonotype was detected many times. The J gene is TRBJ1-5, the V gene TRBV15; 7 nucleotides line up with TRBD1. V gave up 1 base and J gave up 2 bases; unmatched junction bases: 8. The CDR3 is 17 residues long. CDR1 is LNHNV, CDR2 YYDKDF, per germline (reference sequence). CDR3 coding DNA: TGTGCCACCAGCAGAGGCCTAGGGGGCGCGGGCAATCAGCCCCAGCATTTT. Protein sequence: CATSRGLGGAGNQPQHF.

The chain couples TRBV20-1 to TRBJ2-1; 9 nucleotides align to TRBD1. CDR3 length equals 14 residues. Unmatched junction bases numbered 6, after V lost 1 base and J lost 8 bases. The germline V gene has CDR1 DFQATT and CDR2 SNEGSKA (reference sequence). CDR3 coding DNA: TGCAGTGCTAGAGGCGGGACAGGGAATGATGAGCAGTTCTTC. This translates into CSARGGTGNDEQFF.

The CDR3: CASSSVEGQPNNYTF. The CDR3 coding sequence is TGTGCCAGCAGCTCAGTAGAGGGACAGCCCAACAACTACACCTTC. The chain joins TRBV11-2 to TRBJ1-2, with 7 nucleotides matching TRBD1. V shed 4 bases and J 10 bases; nucleotides not matched to a gene: 15. Germline values: CDR1 SGHAT, CDR2 FQNNGV. The CDR3 loop spans 15 amino acids.

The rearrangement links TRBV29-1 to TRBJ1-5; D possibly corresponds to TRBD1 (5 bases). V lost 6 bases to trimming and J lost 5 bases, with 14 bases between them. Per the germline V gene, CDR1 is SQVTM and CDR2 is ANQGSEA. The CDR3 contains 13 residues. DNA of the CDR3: TGCAGCGTGGGTATGACAGAAGATCAGCCCCAGCATTTT. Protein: CSVGMTEDQPQHF.

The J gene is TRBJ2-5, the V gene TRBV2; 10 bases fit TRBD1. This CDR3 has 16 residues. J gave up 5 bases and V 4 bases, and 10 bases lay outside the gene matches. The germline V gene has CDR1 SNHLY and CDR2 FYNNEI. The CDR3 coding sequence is TGTGCCAGCAGTGCCCTTCGGACAGGGGGAGTGGAGACCCAGTACTTC. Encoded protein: CASSALRTGGVETQYF. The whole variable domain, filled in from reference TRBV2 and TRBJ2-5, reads EPEVTQTPSHQVTQMGQEVILRCVPISNHLYFYWYRQILGQKVEFLVSFYNNEISEKSEIFDDQFSVERPDGSNFTLKIRSTKLEDSAMYFCASSALRTGGVETQYFGPGTRLLVL.

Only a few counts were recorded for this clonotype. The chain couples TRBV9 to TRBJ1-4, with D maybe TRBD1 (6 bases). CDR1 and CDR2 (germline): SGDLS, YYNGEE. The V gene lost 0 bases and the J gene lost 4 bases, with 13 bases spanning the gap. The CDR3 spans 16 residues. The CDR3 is CASSVAPQGNNEKLFF. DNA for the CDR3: TGTGCCAGCAGCGTAGCCCCACAGGGAAATAATGAAAAACTGTTTTTT. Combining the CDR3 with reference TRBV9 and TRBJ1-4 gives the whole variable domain DSGVTQTPKHLITATGQRVTLRCSPRSGDLSVYWYQQSLDQGLQFLIQYYNGEERAKGNILERFSAQQFPDLHSELNLSSLELGDSALYFCASSVAPQGNNEKLFFGSGTQLSVL.

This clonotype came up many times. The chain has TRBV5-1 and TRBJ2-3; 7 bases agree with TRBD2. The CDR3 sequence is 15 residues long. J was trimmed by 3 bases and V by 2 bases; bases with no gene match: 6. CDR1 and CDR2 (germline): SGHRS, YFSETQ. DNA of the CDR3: TGCGCCAGCAGCTTCGCGGGAGCGGGGACAGATACGCAGTATTTT. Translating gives CASSFAGAGTDTQYF.

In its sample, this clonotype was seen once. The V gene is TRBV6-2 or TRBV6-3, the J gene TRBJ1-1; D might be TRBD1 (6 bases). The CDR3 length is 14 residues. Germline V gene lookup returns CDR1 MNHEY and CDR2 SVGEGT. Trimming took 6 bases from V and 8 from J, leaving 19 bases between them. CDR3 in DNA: TGTGCCAGCAGGAAAACAGGGTCCCTATTCGAAGCTTTCTTT. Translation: CASRKTGSLFEAFF.

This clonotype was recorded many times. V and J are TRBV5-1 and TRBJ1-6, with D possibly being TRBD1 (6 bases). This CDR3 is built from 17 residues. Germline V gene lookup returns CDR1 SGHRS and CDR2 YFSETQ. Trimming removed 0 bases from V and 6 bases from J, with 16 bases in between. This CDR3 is CASSLGDKRRANSPLHF. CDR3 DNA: TGCGCCAGCAGCTTGGGGGACAAACGAAGAGCTAATTCACCCCTCCACTTT. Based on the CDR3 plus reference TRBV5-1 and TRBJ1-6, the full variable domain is KAGVTQTPRYLIKTRGQQVTLSCSPISGHRSVSWYQQTPGQGLQFLFEYFSETQRNKGNFPGRFSGRQFSNSRSEMNVSTLELGDSALYLCASSLGDKRRANSPLHFGNGTRLTVT.

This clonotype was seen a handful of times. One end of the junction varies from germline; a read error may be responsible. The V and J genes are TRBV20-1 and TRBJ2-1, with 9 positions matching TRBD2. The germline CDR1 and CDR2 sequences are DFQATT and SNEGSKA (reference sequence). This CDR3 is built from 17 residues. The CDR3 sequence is CSAREDGLARSYNEQFF. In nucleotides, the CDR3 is TGCAGTGCGAGAGAAGATGGACTAGCGCGTTCCTACAATGAGCAGTTCTTC.

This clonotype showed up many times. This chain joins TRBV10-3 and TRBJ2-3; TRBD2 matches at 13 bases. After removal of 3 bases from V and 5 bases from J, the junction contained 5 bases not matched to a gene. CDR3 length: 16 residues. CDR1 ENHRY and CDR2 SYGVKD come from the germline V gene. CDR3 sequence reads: CAISDFTSGRVDTQYF. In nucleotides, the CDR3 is TGTGCCATCAGTGATTTTACTAGCGGGAGGGTAGATACGCAGTATTTT.

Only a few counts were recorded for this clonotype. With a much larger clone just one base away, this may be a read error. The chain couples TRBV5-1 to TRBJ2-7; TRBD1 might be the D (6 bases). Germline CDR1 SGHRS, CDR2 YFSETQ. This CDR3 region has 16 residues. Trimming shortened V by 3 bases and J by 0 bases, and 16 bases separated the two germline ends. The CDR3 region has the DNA TGCGCCAGCAGCTCAAGACAGGATCATGGCTCCTACGAGCAGTACTTC. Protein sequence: CASSSRQDHGSYEQYF.

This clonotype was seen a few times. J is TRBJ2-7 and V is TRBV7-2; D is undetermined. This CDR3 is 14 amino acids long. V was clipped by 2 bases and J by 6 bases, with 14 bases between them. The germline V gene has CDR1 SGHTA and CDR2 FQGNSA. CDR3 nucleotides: TGTGCCAGCAGCTTACCCCCCCAAGTTTCCGAGCAGTACTTC. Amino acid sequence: CASSLPPQVSEQYF.

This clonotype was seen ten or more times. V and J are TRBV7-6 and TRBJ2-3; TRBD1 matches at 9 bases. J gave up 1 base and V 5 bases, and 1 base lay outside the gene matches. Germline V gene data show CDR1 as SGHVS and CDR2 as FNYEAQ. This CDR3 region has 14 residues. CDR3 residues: CASSRTGGTDTQYF. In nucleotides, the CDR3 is TGTGCCAGCAGCCGGACAGGGGGCACAGATACGCAGTATTTT.

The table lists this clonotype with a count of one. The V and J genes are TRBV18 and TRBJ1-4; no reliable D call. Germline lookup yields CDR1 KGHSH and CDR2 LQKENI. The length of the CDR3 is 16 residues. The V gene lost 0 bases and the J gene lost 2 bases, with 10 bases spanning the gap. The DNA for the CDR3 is TGTGCCAGCTCACCACCGGGAGGGAGGACTAATGAAAAACTGTTTTTT. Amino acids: CASSPPGGRTNEKLFF.

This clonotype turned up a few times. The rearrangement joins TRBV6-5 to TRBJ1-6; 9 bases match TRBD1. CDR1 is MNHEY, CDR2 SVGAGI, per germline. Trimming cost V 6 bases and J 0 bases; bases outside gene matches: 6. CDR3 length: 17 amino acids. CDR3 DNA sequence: TGTGCCAGCAGCTCCGGGACAGGGAGCTCCTATAATTCACCCCTCCACTTT. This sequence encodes CASSSGTGSSYNSPLHF.

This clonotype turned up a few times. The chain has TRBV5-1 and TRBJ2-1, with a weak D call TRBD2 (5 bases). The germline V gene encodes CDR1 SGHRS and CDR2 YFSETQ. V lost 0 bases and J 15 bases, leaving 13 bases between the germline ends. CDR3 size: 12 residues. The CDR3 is CASSLEEARPFF. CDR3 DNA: TGCGCCAGCAGCTTGGAGGAGGCACGGCCGTTCTTC.

This CDR3 reads CSASWDIQEAFF. CDR3 DNA: TGCAGTGCTAGTTGGGACATACAAGAAGCTTTCTTT. The chain recombines TRBV20-1 with TRBJ1-1; TRBD1 is a possible D gene (6 bases). The CDR3 sequence is 12 residues long. Germline V gene data show CDR1 as DFQATT and CDR2 as SNEGSKA (reference sequence). Deletions cut 3 bases from V and 8 bases from J, with 13 bases between.

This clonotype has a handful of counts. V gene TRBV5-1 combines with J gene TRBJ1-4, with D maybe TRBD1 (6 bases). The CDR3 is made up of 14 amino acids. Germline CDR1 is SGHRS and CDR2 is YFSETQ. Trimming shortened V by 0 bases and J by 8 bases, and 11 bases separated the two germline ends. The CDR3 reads CASSLGTRGEKLFF. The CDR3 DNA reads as TGCGCCAGCAGCTTGGGTACCAGGGGCGAAAAACTGTTTTTT.

The chain's CDR3 is CASRARANTGELFF. CDR3 nucleotides: TGTGCCAGCAGGGCCCGGGCGAACACCGGGGAGCTGTTTTTT. This chain uses TRBV2 with TRBJ2-2; D gene unclear. The CDR3 length is 14 residues. The germline gives CDR1 SNHLY, CDR2 FYNNEI. Between the trimmed V and J ends, which lost 6 bases and 0 bases, there was a span of 8 bases.

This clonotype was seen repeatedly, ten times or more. CDR3 in DNA: TGCAGTGCCGTCGGTGATATCACCTACGAGCAGTACTTC. It yields the protein CSAVGDITYEQYF. This chain connects TRBV20-1 to TRBJ2-7; D is ambiguous. Germline V CDR1 and CDR2: DFQATT, SNEGSKA (reference sequence). Trimming stripped 6 bases from V and 2 bases from J, with 14 bases between. The CDR3 sequence is 13 residues long.

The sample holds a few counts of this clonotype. The CDR3 sequence is CASSLVSPSSYNEQFF. The CDR3 nucleotides are TGTGCCAGCAGCTTGGTCTCCCCGAGCTCCTACAATGAGCAGTTCTTC. V is TRBV5-6 and J is TRBJ2-1; D gene uncertain. Germline-derived CDR1 and CDR2 are SGHDT and YYEEEE. V lost 0 bases and J lost 0, with 10 bases in between. This CDR3 spans 16 amino acids.

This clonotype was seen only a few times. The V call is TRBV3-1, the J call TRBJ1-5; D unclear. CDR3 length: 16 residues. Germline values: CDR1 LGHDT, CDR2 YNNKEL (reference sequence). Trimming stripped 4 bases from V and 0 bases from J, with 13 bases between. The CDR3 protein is CASSPAGQLSNQPQHF. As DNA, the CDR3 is TGTGCCAGCAGCCCTGCGGGTCAGCTTAGCAATCAGCCCCAGCATTTT.